This record concerns one T cell receptor (beta chain) sequence. These data belong to a study of cytomegalovirus exposure and HLA in healthy donors. Generated by immunoSEQ multiplex PCR, the TCRdb table keeps only in-frame clones and is missing some. The sample lists 55,000 to 65,000 clones; about 92% were seen once. Per the germline V gene, CDR1 is SGHTA and CDR2 is FQGNSA. Trimming left V 1 base short and J 0 bases short, with 7 bases between. This CDR3 has 15 amino acids. The V gene is TRBV7-2, the J gene TRBJ1-3; D unclear. The sample consisted of PBMCs. The TCR originated in a man aged 18 to 35 in good health and CMV-seronegative. CDR3 sequence reads: CASSLVRNSGNTIYF. CDR3 DNA sequence: TGTGCCAGCAGCTTAGTCAGAAACTCTGGAAACACCATATATTTT.